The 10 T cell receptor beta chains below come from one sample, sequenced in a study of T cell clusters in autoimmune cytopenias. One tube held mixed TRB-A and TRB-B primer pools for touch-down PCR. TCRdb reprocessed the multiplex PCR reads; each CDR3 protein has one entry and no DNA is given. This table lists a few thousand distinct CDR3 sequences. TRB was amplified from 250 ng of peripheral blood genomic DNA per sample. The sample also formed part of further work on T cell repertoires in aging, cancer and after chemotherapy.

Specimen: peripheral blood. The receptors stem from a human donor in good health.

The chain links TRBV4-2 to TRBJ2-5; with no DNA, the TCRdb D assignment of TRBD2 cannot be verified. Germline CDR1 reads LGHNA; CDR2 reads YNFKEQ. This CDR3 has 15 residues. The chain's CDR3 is CASSQAGTPLETQYF.

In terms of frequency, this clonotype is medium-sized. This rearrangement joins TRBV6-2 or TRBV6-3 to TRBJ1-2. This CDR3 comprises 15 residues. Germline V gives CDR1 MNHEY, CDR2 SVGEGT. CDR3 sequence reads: CASSYRQPANYGYTF.

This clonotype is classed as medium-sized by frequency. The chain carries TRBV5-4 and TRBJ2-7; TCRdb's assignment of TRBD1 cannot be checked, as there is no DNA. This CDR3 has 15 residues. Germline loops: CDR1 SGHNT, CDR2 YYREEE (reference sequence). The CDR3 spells CASSAGTGASYEQYF.

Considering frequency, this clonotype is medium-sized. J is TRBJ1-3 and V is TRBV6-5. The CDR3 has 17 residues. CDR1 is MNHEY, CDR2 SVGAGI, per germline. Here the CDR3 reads CASSYSFDTLSGNTIYF.

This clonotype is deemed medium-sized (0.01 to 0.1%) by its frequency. CDR3 residues: CASRSTGGETQYF. The chain links TRBV6-2 or TRBV6-3 to TRBJ2-5; TCRdb reports TRBD1, a call that lacks DNA to check it against. The CDR3 sequence is 13 residues long. Germline V gene lookup returns CDR1 MNHEY and CDR2 SVGEGT.

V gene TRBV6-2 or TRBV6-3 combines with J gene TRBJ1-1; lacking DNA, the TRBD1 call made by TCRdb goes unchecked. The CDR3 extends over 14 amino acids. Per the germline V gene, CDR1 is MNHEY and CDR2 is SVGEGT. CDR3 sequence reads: CASTLAGLNTEAFF.

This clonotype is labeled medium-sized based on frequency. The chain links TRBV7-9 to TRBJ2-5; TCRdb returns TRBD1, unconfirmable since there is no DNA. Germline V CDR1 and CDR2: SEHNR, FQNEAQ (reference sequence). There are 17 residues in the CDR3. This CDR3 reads CASSQRALAGDRKTQYF.

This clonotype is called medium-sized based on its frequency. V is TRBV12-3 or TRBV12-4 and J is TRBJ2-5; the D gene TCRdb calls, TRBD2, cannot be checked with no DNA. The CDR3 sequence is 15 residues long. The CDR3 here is CASTSGLGPVETQYF.

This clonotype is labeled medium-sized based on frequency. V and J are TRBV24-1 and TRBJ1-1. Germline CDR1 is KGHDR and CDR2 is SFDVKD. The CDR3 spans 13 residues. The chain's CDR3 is CATSDSENTEAFF.

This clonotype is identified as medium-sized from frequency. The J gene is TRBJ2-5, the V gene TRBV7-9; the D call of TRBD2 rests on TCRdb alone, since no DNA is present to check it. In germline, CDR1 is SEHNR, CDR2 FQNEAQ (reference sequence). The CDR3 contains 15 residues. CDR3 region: CASSLPPKYQETQYF.